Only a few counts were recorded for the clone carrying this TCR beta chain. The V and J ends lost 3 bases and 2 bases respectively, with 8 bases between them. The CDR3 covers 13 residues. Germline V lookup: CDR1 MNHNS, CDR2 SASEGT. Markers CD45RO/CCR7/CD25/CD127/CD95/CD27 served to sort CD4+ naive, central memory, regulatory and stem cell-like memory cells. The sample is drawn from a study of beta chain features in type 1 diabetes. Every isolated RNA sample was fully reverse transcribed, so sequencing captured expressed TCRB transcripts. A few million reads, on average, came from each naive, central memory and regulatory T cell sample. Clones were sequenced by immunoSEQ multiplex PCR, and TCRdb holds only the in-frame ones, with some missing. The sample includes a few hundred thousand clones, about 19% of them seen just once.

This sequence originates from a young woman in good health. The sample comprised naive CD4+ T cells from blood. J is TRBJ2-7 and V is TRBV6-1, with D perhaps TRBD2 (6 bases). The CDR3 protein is CASSEGGAYEQYF. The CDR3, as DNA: TGTGCCAGCAGTGAGGGGGGTGCCTACGAGCAGTACTTC.